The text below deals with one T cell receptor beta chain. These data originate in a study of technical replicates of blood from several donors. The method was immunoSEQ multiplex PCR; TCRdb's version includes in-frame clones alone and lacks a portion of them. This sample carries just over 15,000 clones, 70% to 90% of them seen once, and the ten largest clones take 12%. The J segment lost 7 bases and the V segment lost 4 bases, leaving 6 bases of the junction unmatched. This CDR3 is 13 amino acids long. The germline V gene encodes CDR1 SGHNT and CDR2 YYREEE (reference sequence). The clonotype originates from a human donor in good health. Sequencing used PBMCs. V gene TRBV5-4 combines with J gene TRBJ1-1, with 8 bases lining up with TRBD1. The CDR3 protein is CASSLDRVGEAFF. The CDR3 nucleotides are TGTGCCAGCAGCCTGGACAGGGTGGGTGAAGCTTTCTTT.